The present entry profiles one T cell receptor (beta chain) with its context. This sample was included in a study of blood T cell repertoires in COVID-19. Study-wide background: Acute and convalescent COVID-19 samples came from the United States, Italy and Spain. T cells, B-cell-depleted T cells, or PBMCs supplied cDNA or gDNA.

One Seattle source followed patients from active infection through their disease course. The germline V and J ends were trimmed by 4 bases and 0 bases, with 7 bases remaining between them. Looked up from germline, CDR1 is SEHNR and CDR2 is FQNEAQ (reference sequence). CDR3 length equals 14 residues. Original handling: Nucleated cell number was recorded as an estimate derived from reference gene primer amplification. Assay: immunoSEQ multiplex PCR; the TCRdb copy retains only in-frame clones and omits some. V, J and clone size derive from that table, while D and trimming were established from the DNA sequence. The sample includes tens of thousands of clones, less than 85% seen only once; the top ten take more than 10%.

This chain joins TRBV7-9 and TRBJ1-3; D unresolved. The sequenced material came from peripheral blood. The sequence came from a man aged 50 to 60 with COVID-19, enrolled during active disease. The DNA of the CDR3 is TGTGCCAGCAGCTCCCCAGACTCTGGAAACACCATATATTTT. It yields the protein CASSSPDSGNTIYF.